The rows below give T cell receptor beta chains drawn from one sample of a study of T-cell memory formation after mild COVID-19. MiXCR was run by TCRdb on the 5' RACE reads, yielding one entry per CDR3 protein. The data hold hundreds of thousands of distinct CDR3 sequences, with over 15% observed a single time. Sequencing was carried out using PBMCs or a T cell subset sorted from them (not recorded which). Receptors were obtained from an adult woman who had mild COVID-19 (a few samples of this study predate the infection). Cell type and time point are not known. CDR3s include the opening cysteine and the closing phenylalanine or tryptophan. The D gene is left open where the match is weak. The size entry is marked missing in some rows and otherwise reads once, few, many or a size class.

few	TRBV12-3/TRBV12-4	-	TRBJ2-1	CASSPREYNNEQFF	TGTGCCAGCAGTCCCCGGGAGTATAACAATGAGCAGTTCTTC
few	TRBV7-9	-	TRBJ2-5	CASSGEETQYF	TGTGCCAGCAGCGGAGAAGAGACCCAGTACTTC
few	TRBV28	TRBD2	TRBJ2-5	CASSLVRLAGRSAEETQYF	TGTGCCAGCAGTTTGGTCCGACTAGCGGGACGATCGGCGGAAGAGACCCAGTACTTC
-	TRBV3-1	TRBD2	TRBJ2-7	CASSPTSGKYYEQYF	TGTGCCAGCAGCCCAACTAGCGGGAAGTACTACGAGCAGTACTTC
-	TRBV11-2	-	TRBJ2-5	CASSLETAEETQYF	TGTGCCAGCAGCTTAGAAACAGCGGAAGAGACCCAGTACTTC
-	TRBV7-2	TRBD2	TRBJ2-3	CASSLMVGLAGEGGTDTQYF	TGTGCCAGCAGCCTAATGGTGGGACTAGCGGGAGAGGGGGGCACAGATACGCAGTATTTT
many	TRBV20-1	-	TRBJ2-2	CSATNRNTGELFF	TGCAGTGCTACGAACAGAAACACCGGGGAGCTGTTTTTT
-	TRBV12-3/TRBV12-4	-	TRBJ2-3	CATMHGTKDTQYF	TGTGCCACCATGCATGGGACCAAGGACACGCAGTATTTT
-	TRBV29-1	TRBD1	TRBJ2-5	CSVGGLGQGSSGETQYF	TGCAGCGTTGGGGGTTTGGGACAGGGGTCTTCTGGGGAGACCCAGTACTTC
many	TRBV6-5	-	TRBJ2-1	CASRGNSYNEQFF	TGTGCCAGCAGGGGAAACTCCTACAATGAGCAGTTCTTC
many	TRBV7-8	TRBD1	TRBJ2-7	CASSLAGTGRYEQYF	TGTGCCAGCAGCTTAGCGGGGACAGGGCGCTACGAGCAGTACTTC
many	TRBV29-1	TRBD2	TRBJ2-2	CVGGRATGELFF	TGCGTAGGCGGGAGGGCCACCGGGGAGCTGTTTTTT
-	TRBV7-9	-	TRBJ1-4	CASSLDQGMREKLFF	TGTGCCAGCAGCTTAGATCAGGGGATGCGTGAAAAACTGTTTTTT
-	TRBV6-4	-	TRBJ2-3	CASSDSPSTTDTQYF	TGTGCCAGCAGTGACTCACCCTCGACGACAGATACGCAGTATTTT
many	TRBV5-1	-	TRBJ2-7	CASSSVYEQYF	TGCGCCAGCAGCTCCGTCTACGAGCAGTACTTC
few	TRBV9	-	TRBJ2-1	CASSPQGGTAGYNEQFF	TGTGCCAGCAGCCCCCAAGGTGGAACAGCAGGATACAATGAGCAGTTCTTC
-	TRBV12-3/TRBV12-4	TRBD1	TRBJ1-1	CASRVRGHTEAFF	TGTGCCAGCAGAGTCAGGGGGCACACTGAAGCTTTCTTT
-	TRBV25-1	-	TRBJ1-1	CASSDRVNTEAFF	TGTGCCAGCAGTGATAGGGTTAACACTGAAGCTTTCTTT
-	TRBV7-9	-	TRBJ2-2	CASSVGATNTGELFF	TGTGCCAGCAGCGTAGGGGCCACGAACACCGGGGAGCTGTTTTTT
-	TRBV12-3/TRBV12-4	TRBD1	TRBJ1-6	CASSLTGSGSPLHF	TGTGCCAGCAGTCTGACAGGGAGCGGATCACCCCTCCACTTT
few	TRBV25-1	-	TRBJ2-7	CASSEYKEQYEQYF	TGTGCCAGCAGTGAATATAAGGAACAATACGAGCAGTACTTC
few	TRBV29-1	-	TRBJ1-1	CSVEEGAYTEAFF	TGCAGCGTTGAAGAAGGGGCATACACTGAAGCTTTCTTT
few	TRBV29-1	TRBD1	TRBJ2-5	CSAGQGEETQYF	TGCAGCGCCGGACAGGGCGAAGAGACCCAGTACTTC
few	TRBV5-4	TRBD2	TRBJ2-1	CASSLWTSGPNEQFF	TGTGCCAGCAGCTTGTGGACTAGCGGGCCCAATGAGCAGTTCTTC
-	TRBV3-1	-	TRBJ1-1	CASRGGVEAFF	TGTGCCAGCAGAGGGGGGGTTGAAGCTTTCTTT
-	TRBV24-1	-	TRBJ2-1	CATSDGGLAPAYNEQFF	TGTGCCACCAGTGATGGTGGCTTGGCACCGGCCTACAATGAGCAGTTCTTC
-	TRBV7-9	-	TRBJ2-7	CASVQGSSYEQYF	TGTGCCAGCGTCCAGGGAAGCTCCTACGAGCAGTACTTC
many	TRBV18	-	TRBJ2-3	CASSPGVTDTQYF	TGTGCCAGCTCACCCGGAGTTACAGATACGCAGTATTTT
-	TRBV20-1	TRBD2	TRBJ2-1	CSAPGTTSNRQFF	TGCAGTGCTCCCGGGACTACCTCCAATCGGCAGTTCTTC
-	TRBV25-1	TRBD1	TRBJ1-3	CASSDPRGTARNTIYF	TGTGCCAGCAGTGACCCTAGGGGGACAGCGAGAAACACCATATATTTT
few	TRBV12-3/TRBV12-4	-	TRBJ1-2	CASSFGIHYGYTF	TGTGCCAGCAGTTTTGGGATTCACTATGGCTACACCTTC
few	TRBV29-1	TRBD1	TRBJ1-1	CSVGQGATDTEAFF	TGCAGCGTAGGACAGGGGGCAACGGACACTGAAGCTTTCTTT
-	TRBV20-1	TRBD1	TRBJ1-6	CSARTGDSPLHF	TGCAGTGCTAGGACAGGGGATTCACCCCTCCACTTT
-	TRBV3-1	-	TRBJ2-7	CASSHGLSSYEQYF	TGTGCCAGCAGCCACGGGTTAAGCTCCTACGAGCAGTACTTC
-	TRBV5-1	-	TRBJ2-7	CASSIGRGGDEQYF	TGCGCCAGCAGTATAGGACGAGGGGGGGACGAGCAGTACTTC
few	TRBV7-8	-	TRBJ1-2	CASSPTVGHRGTF	TGTGCCAGCAGCCCAACGGTCGGACACCGGGGCACCTTC
many	TRBV5-5	-	TRBJ1-2	CASSLESGYGYTF	TGTGCCAGCAGCTTGGAATCCGGGTATGGCTACACCTTC
few	TRBV25-1	-	TRBJ2-3	CASSEYRSGTTDTQYF	TGTGCCAGCAGTGAATACCGGTCAGGGACCACAGATACGCAGTATTTT
many	TRBV5-1	TRBD2	TRBJ2-1	CASRLAGLNEQFF	TGCGCCAGCAGACTAGCGGGACTAAATGAGCAGTTCTTC
few	TRBV4-1	-	TRBJ2-7	CASSQQLDYEQYF	TGCGCCAGCAGCCAGCAACTAGACTACGAGCAGTACTTC
few	TRBV7-2	TRBD1	TRBJ1-1	CASSLTGSRRNTEAFF	TGTGCCAGCAGCCTGACAGGGAGTCGACGGAACACTGAAGCTTTCTTT
few	TRBV6-4	TRBD2	TRBJ2-3	CASSDSPAGGDTQYF	TGTGCCAGCAGTGATAGCCCAGCGGGGGGAGATACGCAGTATTTT
-	TRBV2	-	TRBJ2-1	CASSEYWGVNEQFF	TGTGCCAGCAGTGAATATTGGGGCGTCAATGAGCAGTTCTTC
many	TRBV12-3/TRBV12-4	TRBD2	TRBJ2-3	CASSQRLAEDTQYF	TGTGCCAGCAGTCAGCGTCTAGCGGAAGATACGCAGTATTTT
-	TRBV14	-	TRBJ2-3	CASSQGRVAADTQYF	TGTGCCAGCAGCCAAGGCAGGGTGGCAGCAGATACGCAGTATTTT
-	TRBV7-2	-	TRBJ2-1	CASSLNQGWSDEQFF	TGTGCCAGCAGCTTAAACCAGGGGTGGTCGGATGAGCAGTTCTTC